This TCR beta chain was documented in a study of T cells in Graves' hyperthyroidism and ophthalmopathy. Amplification of TCR beta CDR3 regions was performed using RNA transcripts as template. During a first-round RT-PCR of the TCR CDR3, the HTBI primer set was used. TCRdb re-called the multiplex PCR reads through MiXCR, storing one row per CDR3 protein. The sample lists about 640,000 distinct CDR3 sequences, roughly 15% seen once, with around an eighth in the top ten. This clonotype showed up just a few times. CDR1 MNHEY and CDR2 SMNVEV come from the germline V gene (reference sequence). The V gene lost 0 bases and the J gene lost 8 bases, with 13 bases spanning the gap. The length of the CDR3 is 14 residues. A patient was excluded if there was uncontrolled infection, other autoimmune disease, pregnancy or lactation. It was 8 to 10 ml of fresh peripheral blood that supplied the PBMCs.

The chain is built from TRBV27 and TRBJ1-2; unclear D gene. Sample: blood. This clonotype originated in a woman between 45 and 60 years old with Graves' ophthalmopathy. The CDR3 reads CASSLSADLYGYTF. For the CDR3, the DNA is TGTGCCAGCAGTTTATCGGCAGACCTGTACGGCTACACCTTC.